These T cell receptor beta chains were read from a single sample in a study of beta chain features in type 1 diabetes. Assay used: immunoSEQ multiplex PCR; TCRdb lists only in-frame clones, some missing. The data hold 150,000 to 200,000 clones, with about 9% observed a single time. Sequencing was carried out using central memory CD4+ T cells from blood. These receptors all come from a woman aged 25 to 45 with type 1 diabetes. Both conserved end residues are part of each CDR3. A D gene is named only where the DNA matches it firmly. Part of the rows lack a size; the others show once, few, many or a class for expanded clones.

D gene	clone size	V gene	J gene	CDR3 DNA	CDR3 protein
TRBD2	-	TRBV30	TRBJ2-2	TGTGCCTGGACCCGCGGGAGAGGCGACACCGGGGAGCTGTTTTTT	CAWTRGRGDTGELFF
TRBD1	few	TRBV27	TRBJ1-5	TGTGCCAGCAGTCAGGACAGGTATCAGCCCCAGCATTTT	CASSQDRYQPQHF
-	-	TRBV5-1	TRBJ2-3	TGCGCCAGCAGCTTTAGCGGCACAGATACGCAGTATTTT	CASSFSGTDTQYF
TRBD1	few	TRBV29-1	TRBJ2-7	TGCAGCGTTGAAGATTGGGGACAGGGGGTGCGCGAGCAGTACTTC	CSVEDWGQGVREQYF
TRBD1	few	TRBV6-5	TRBJ1-5	TGTGCCAGCAGTTACTCGACAGGGGGCTTGCAGCCCCAGCATTTT	CASSYSTGGLQPQHF
TRBD2	-	TRBV14	TRBJ2-1	TGTGCCAGCAGCCAGCGAGCGGGAGCCTACAATGAGCAGTTCTTC	CASSQRAGAYNEQFF
-	-	TRBV18	TRBJ2-3	TGTGCCAGCCGCGGCGTAATTAGCACAGATACGCAGTATTTT	CASRGVISTDTQYF
-	few	TRBV2	TRBJ1-5	TGTGCCAGCAAGACATATAGCAATCAGCCCCAGCATTTT	CASKTYSNQPQHF
-	-	TRBV5-1	TRBJ1-4	TGCGCCAGCAGCTTCGGAGAGGCGGGTGAAAAACTGTTTTTT	CASSFGEAGEKLFF
TRBD2	few	TRBV5-1	TRBJ2-3	TGCGCCAGCAGCTTGTTTGGTAGTATCGACGGGACTAGCGGGCGGTTT	CASSLFGSIDGTSGRF
TRBD1	-	TRBV9	TRBJ2-3	TGTGCCAGCAGCGGGTTACAGGGGGCACTTTATACGCAGTATTTT	CASSGLQGALYTQYF
-	-	TRBV7-3	TRBJ2-1	TGTGCCAGCAGCCCCTCGCGGAGGGGCAATGAGCAGTTCTTC	CASSPSRRGNEQFF
TRBD1	-	TRBV6-5	TRBJ1-2	TGTGCCAGCAGTGTGGACAGGGGCTACGGCTACACCTTC	CASSVDRGYGYTF
-	few	TRBV6-5	TRBJ2-7	TGTGCCAGCAGATTAACAGGGCACTACGAGCAGTACTTC	CASRLTGHYEQYF
TRBD2	few	TRBV28	TRBJ2-1	TGTGCCAGCAGACTTGGCGGTAGCGGGAGTAGATATGAGCAGTTCTTC	CASRLGGSGSRYEQFF
-	few	TRBV13	TRBJ2-7	TGTGCCAGCAGCTTAGCGGTCCGTGCCACCGCCTACGAGCAGTACTTC	CASSLAVRATAYEQYF
TRBD1	few	TRBV30	TRBJ2-3	TGTGCCTGGAGTGTCCTGACAGGGGGGCGCCCTTATTTT	CAWSVLTGGRPYF
-	few	TRBV7-9	TRBJ2-3	TGTGCCAGCAGCCAGGGAGGAGGGCCGGGTGATACGCAGTATTTT	CASSQGGGPGDTQYF
TRBD2	few	TRBV10-3	TRBJ2-1	TGTGCCACGAGGACTAGCGGGAGCGGGAGGGAGCAGTTCTTC	CATRTSGSGREQFF
TRBD2	few	TRBV29-1	TRBJ2-7	TGCAGCGTTGAAGATCTTCACGGGGGGATCTACGAGCAGTACTTC	CSVEDLHGGIYEQYF
TRBD1	few	TRBV5-1	TRBJ2-7	TGCGCCAGCGGGACAGGGAGGGCCTACGAGCAGTACTTC	CASGTGRAYEQYF
TRBD2	few	TRBV19	TRBJ2-7	TGTGCCAGTAGTAAAAAGCGGGAGGGGGGCTACGAGCAGTACTTC	CASSKKREGGYEQYF
TRBD1	once	TRBV6-5	TRBJ2-7	TGTGCCAGCAGACGTTCGGGACAGGGGAGCTACGAGCAGTACTTC	CASRRSGQGSYEQYF
-	few	TRBV28	TRBJ1-2	TGTGCCAGCAGTTTACAGGGGATCTATGGCTACACCTTC	CASSLQGIYGYTF
-	few	TRBV10-3	TRBJ2-5	TGTGCCATCAGTGACGGGTTTGGTGAGACCCAGTACTTC	CAISDGFGETQYF
-	few	TRBV7-8	TRBJ1-1	TGTGCCAGCAGCTATACAGCGAACACTGAAGCTTTCTTT	CASSYTANTEAFF
-	-	TRBV28	TRBJ2-5	TGTGCCAGCAGGGTTGGGCCTGACGAGACCCAGTACTTC	CASRVGPDETQYF
TRBD2	few	TRBV28	TRBJ2-5	TGTGCCAGCACCTCCGGGACTAGCGGGAGAAATGTGGAGACCCAGTACTTC	CASTSGTSGRNVETQYF
-	few	TRBV29-1	TRBJ1-2	TGCAGCGCCCTAACGCGCCTTACAGGGAGGGTCAGCTACACCTTC	CSALTRLTGRVSYTF
-	few	TRBV4-1	TRBJ1-2	TGCGCCAGCAGCCTCGGACCGGGACACCAGTATGGCTACACCTTC	CASSLGPGHQYGYTF
TRBD2	few	TRBV11-2	TRBJ2-1	TGTGCCAGCAGACGGACTAGCGGGAGTAATGAGCAGTTCTTC	CASRRTSGSNEQFF
TRBD2	few	TRBV11-2	TRBJ2-3	TGTGCCAGCAGCTTAACTAGCGGGAGTGCAGATACGCAGTATTTT	CASSLTSGSADTQYF
TRBD2	few	TRBV7-3	TRBJ2-1	TGTGCCAGCAGCTTAACTGGGCTAGCGGGAGAGGCCAATGAGCAGTTCTTC	CASSLTGLAGEANEQFF
-	few	TRBV4-1	TRBJ2-3	TGCGCCAGCAGCCAAGGAGGCCCTGGTGGAGATACGCAGTATTTT	CASSQGGPGGDTQYF
TRBD1	few	TRBV5-1	TRBJ2-5	TGCGCCAGCAGCCGGGACAGATCCCAAGAGACCCAGTACTTC	CASSRDRSQETQYF
-	few	TRBV6-1	TRBJ2-2	TGTGCCAGCAGTTTCGGGGCGAACACCGGGGAGCTGTTTTTT	CASSFGANTGELFF
TRBD2	few	TRBV19	TRBJ2-7	TGTGCCAGTAGTAAGGCTAGCGGGAGGGATGAGCAGTACTTC	CASSKASGRDEQYF
TRBD2	-	TRBV30	TRBJ2-1	TGTGCCTGGAACCCGGGGGGGGCTGAGCAGTTCTTC	CAWNPGGAEQFF
TRBD2	few	TRBV11-3	TRBJ2-5	TGTGCCAGCAGCCAAGGGACTAGCGGGATGGAGACCCAGTACTTC	CASSQGTSGMETQYF
-	few	TRBV7-9	TRBJ2-3	TGTGCCAGCAGCTTACGAGGGAGAAGCAATACGCAGTATTTT	CASSLRGRSNTQYF
-	-	TRBV6-5	TRBJ2-1	TGTGCCAGCAGTCCCCCTTTTTCCTACAATGAGCAGTTCTTC	CASSPPFSYNEQFF
-	few	TRBV20-1	TRBJ2-7	TGCAGTGCTAGAAACTTATACGAGCAGTACTTC	CSARNLYEQYF
TRBD1	-	TRBV5-5	TRBJ2-3	TGTGCCAGCAGAGAACCGGGACAGAGCACAGATACGCAGTATTTT	CASREPGQSTDTQYF
-	few	TRBV19	TRBJ2-6	TGTGCCAGTAGTATCCCCCCATCTGGGGCCAACGTCCTGACTTTC	CASSIPPSGANVLTF
-	-	TRBV27	TRBJ2-5	TGTGCCAGCAGTCAGACACGTTACCAAGAGACCCAGTACTTC	CASSQTRYQETQYF
TRBD2	many	TRBV14	TRBJ2-7	TGTGCCAGCAGCCCCTGGACTAGCGGAACCTACGAGCAGTACTTC	CASSPWTSGTYEQYF
TRBD1	-	TRBV5-4	TRBJ1-1	TGTGCCAGCAGCCACGGTGGAGGGGGCCTCGGTGGCACTGAAGCTTTCTTT	CASSHGGGGLGGTEAFF
-	-	TRBV19	TRBJ1-5	TGTGCCAGTAGTATACCACCGGGGTGGGATCAGCCCCAGCATTTT	CASSIPPGWDQPQHF
-	few	TRBV6-1	TRBJ1-1	TGTGCCAGCAGTCCAGGACAGACCCTTGAAGCTTTCTTT	CASSPGQTLEAFF
TRBD1	few	TRBV5-4	TRBJ1-1	TGTGCCAGCAGCTTAGAGACAGGGGTGAACACTGAAGCTTTCTTT	CASSLETGVNTEAFF
TRBD2	-	TRBV7-3	TRBJ2-3	TGTGCCAGCAGCCCCGGGAGCGGGAGGGCCACAGATACGCAGTATTTT	CASSPGSGRATDTQYF
-	-	TRBV7-3	TRBJ1-2	TGTGCCAGCAGCTTAGTGGGAGCTAACTATGGCTACACCTTC	CASSLVGANYGYTF
-	-	TRBV25-1	TRBJ2-5	TGTGCCAGCAGGAGCATGGCAGCGATCCAAGAGACCCAGTACTTC	CASRSMAAIQETQYF
-	few	TRBV27	TRBJ2-7	TGTGCCAGCAGTTCGCGGACAGTGACCTACGAGCAGTACTTC	CASSSRTVTYEQYF
-	-	TRBV2	TRBJ1-3	TGTGCCAGCAGTGGATCAGTCTCTGGAAACACCATATATTTT	CASSGSVSGNTIYF
-	few	TRBV27	TRBJ1-5	TGTGCCAGCAGTTTATACGGGGCAGGGACTAATCAGCCCCAGCATTTT	CASSLYGAGTNQPQHF
TRBD1	few	TRBV28	TRBJ1-4	TGTGCCAGCAGCCGGGACAGGGGAGGTGATGAAAAACTGTTTTTT	CASSRDRGGDEKLFF